This is a list of T cell receptor beta chains from one sample in a study of regulatory T cells in long-lasting Graves disease. MiXCR, run by TCRdb on the multiplex PCR reads, gives a single entry per CDR3 protein. The data show about 460,000 distinct CDR3 sequences, about 15% seen once. The sample also formed part of further work on T cells in Graves' hyperthyroidism and ophthalmopathy.

The material sequenced was peripheral blood mononuclear cells (PBMCs), taken at new diagnosis, from a patient treated with antithyroid drugs. The receptors originated from a woman aged 50 to 65 with Graves disease. Each CDR3 is given with its conserved first and last residue. The D gene is left open where the match is weak. Clone size, where shown, is once, few, many, or a class for clones that have expanded.

clone_size j_call v_call d_call cdr3_nt cdr3_aa
many TRBJ2-2 TRBV28 . TGTGCCAGCATTAGATCAGGGAACACCGGGGAGCTGTTTTTT CASIRSGNTGELFF
many TRBJ2-1 TRBV6-9 TRBD2 TGTGCCAGCAGTTATCAAGCGGGAGTCTACAATGAGCAGTTCTTC CASSYQAGVYNEQFF
. TRBJ2-5 TRBV10-3 TRBD1 TGTGCCATCAGTGAGTCTCGGGGACAGGGGAGAAGGGAGACCCAGTACTTC CAISESRGQGRRETQYF
many TRBJ2-3 TRBV7-9 TRBD2 TGTGCCAGCAGGGTGGGGGGGAAGACAGATACGCAGTATTTT CASRVGGKTDTQYF
many TRBJ1-1 TRBV2 . TGTGCCAGCAACTTAGTCGCCACTGAAGCTTTCTTT CASNLVATEAFF
many TRBJ2-5 TRBV10-3 TRBD2 TGTGCCATCAGTGTAGGACTAGCCGTTGGAGAGACCCAGTACTTC CAISVGLAVGETQYF
many TRBJ2-3 TRBV12-3/TRBV12-4 TRBD2 TGTGCCAGCAGCCACCCCGTTCCTAGCGGACTAGGGGATACGCAGTATTTT CASSHPVPSGLGDTQYF
many TRBJ1-6 TRBV2 . TGTGCCAGCAGCTTCTTAGAAAAGGATAATTCACCCCTCCACTTT CASSFLEKDNSPLHF
few TRBJ2-4 TRBV6-1 . TGTGCCAGCAGACCTTCCGGGACGGTCAAAAACATTCAGTACTTC CASRPSGTVKNIQYF
. TRBJ1-1 TRBV5-1 . TGCGCCAGCAAAGTACGGGGCAGGGGCACTGAAGCTTTCTTT CASKVRGRGTEAFF
. TRBJ2-2 TRBV28 TRBD1 TGTGCCAGCAGTTCCGGGACAGGGGTGAGGACTAGCAACACCGGGGAGCTGTTTTTT CASSSGTGVRTSNTGELFF
many TRBJ2-1 TRBV11-2 . TGTGCCAGCAGCTTAGATCAAGGAACGGCGCAGTTCTTC CASSLDQGTAQFF
many TRBJ2-3 TRBV20-1 . TGCAGTGCTAGAGACTCCTCCACCGTCGCAGCAGATACGCAGTATTTT CSARDSSTVAADTQYF
many TRBJ2-7 TRBV28 . TGTGCCAGCAGTTTTCCTCTTTCCTACGAGCAGTACTTC CASSFPLSYEQYF
many TRBJ1-1 TRBV28 TRBD1 TGTGCCAGCAGTACTCCCTTTACAGGGGATGGCACTGAAGCTTTCTTT CASSTPFTGDGTEAFF
few TRBJ1-1 TRBV3-1 . TGTGCCAGCAGCCGTAGATCGCCTACTATGAACACTGAAGCTTTCTTT CASSRRSPTMNTEAFF
. TRBJ2-7 TRBV5-6 TRBD1 TGTGCCAGCAGCTCCTCCGGGACAGCCAAGGGGGAGCAGTACTTC CASSSSGTAKGEQYF
few TRBJ2-3 TRBV6-1 TRBD2 TGTGCCAGCAGCCCCAGCGGGACTGATACGCAGTATTTT CASSPSGTDTQYF
many TRBJ1-1 TRBV2 TRBD1 TGTGCCAGCAGTGAATCAGGGGGCATCACTGAAGCTTTCTTT CASSESGGITEAFF
many TRBJ2-7 TRBV29-1 TRBD1 TGCAGCGTCCAGACAGGGGTAAGGTCCTACGAGCAGTACTTC CSVQTGVRSYEQYF
many TRBJ2-1 TRBV18 . TGTGCCAGCTCACGATATCAGGGTTGGAATGAGCAGTTCTTC CASSRYQGWNEQFF
. TRBJ2-1 TRBV5-1 . TGCGCCAGCAGCCTGGACTATCGCGAGCAGTTCTTC CASSLDYREQFF
many TRBJ1-1 TRBV5-8 . TGTGCCAGCAGCTTGGGTGTCAGGAGGAACACTGAAGCTTTCTTT CASSLGVRRNTEAFF
few TRBJ1-4 TRBV4-1 . TGTGCCAGCAGCCAAGTATCCCCGCCTCAGGGAGGTAATGAAAAACTGTTTTTT CASSQVSPPQGGNEKLFF